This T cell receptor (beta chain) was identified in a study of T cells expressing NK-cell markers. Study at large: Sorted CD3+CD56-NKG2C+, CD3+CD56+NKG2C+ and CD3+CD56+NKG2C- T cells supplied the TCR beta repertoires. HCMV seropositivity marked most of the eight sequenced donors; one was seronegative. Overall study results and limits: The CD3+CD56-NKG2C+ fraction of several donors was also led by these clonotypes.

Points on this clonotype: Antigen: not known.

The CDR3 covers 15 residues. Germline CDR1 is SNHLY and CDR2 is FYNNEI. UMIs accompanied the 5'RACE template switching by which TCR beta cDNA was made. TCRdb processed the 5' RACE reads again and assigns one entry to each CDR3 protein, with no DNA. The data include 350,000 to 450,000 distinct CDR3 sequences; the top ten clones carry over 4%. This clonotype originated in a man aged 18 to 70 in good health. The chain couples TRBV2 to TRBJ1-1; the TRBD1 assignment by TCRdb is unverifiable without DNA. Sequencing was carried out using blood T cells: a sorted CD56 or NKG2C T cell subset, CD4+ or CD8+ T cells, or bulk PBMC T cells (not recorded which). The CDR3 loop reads CASSDGGQGNTEAFF.